The rows below give T cell receptor beta chains drawn from one sample of a study of blood T cell repertoires in COVID-19. Here immunoSEQ multiplex PCR was the method, and the copy in TCRdb shows in-frame clones only, minus some. This table has 200,000 to 250,000 clones, approximately 90% appearing once. Sequencing was carried out using peripheral blood. The receptors were sampled from a woman between 50 and 59 years old with COVID-19, enrolled during active disease. Both conserved end residues are part of each CDR3. A D gene is named only where the DNA matches it firmly.

D | V | length | CDR3
. | TRBV10-3 | 14 | CAISEARWNTEAFF
. | TRBV19 | 12 | CASSPSTDTQYF
TRBD1 | TRBV29-1 | 14 | CSVGGTGEGEKLFF
. | TRBV19 | 12 | CASSPGPGELFF
. | TRBV19 | 14 | CASTWSRGNTEAFF
. | TRBV15 | 14 | CATSLRQGTDTQYF
. | TRBV11-2 | 15 | CASSLAIGGYTEAFF
. | TRBV19 | 12 | CASSMSRGEQYF
. | TRBV5-1 | 14 | CASSFGLFTDTQYF
. | TRBV27 | 14 | CASSSGVRNTEAFF
. | TRBV28 | 19 | CASSFLGQSLDLFTDTQYF
TRBD1 | TRBV5-8 | 16 | CASSYRTGPLGNTIYF
. | TRBV11-1 | 11 | CASAVTDTQYF
TRBD2 | TRBV5-4 | 15 | CASSLLAGSYNEQFF
TRBD1 | TRBV27 | 15 | CASSPWTGGVYGYTF
TRBD2 | TRBV19 | 17 | CASSAHHQAGGPIGQYF
TRBD1 | TRBV19 | 13 | CASSLQGASGYTF
. | TRBV10-3 | 13 | CAIGSEGRAEAFF
TRBD1 | TRBV5-1 | 16 | CASSLLDRKSTDTQYF
TRBD1 | TRBV4-3 | 21 | CASSQDRAPTMRGTGVNEQFF
. | TRBV5-1 | 14 | CASSLAGGYEKLFF
. | TRBV3-1/TRBV3-2 | 13 | CASTRGPQETQYF
. | TRBV2 | 15 | CASSEGGGVNYGYTF
. | TRBV4-1 | 13 | CASSLGEQERLHF
. | TRBV27 | 13 | CASSFGQSYGYTF
. | TRBV30 | 12 | CAWSSQGDGYTF
TRBD2 | TRBV11-1 | 15 | CASSLERGGYNEQFF
TRBD2 | TRBV2 | 15 | CASSGTSGYQETQYF
. | TRBV6-6 | 14 | CASSYSRGGEKLFF
. | TRBV7-3 | 15 | CASSLVGAPADTQYF
. | TRBV6-5 | 14 | CASSSPGLGNTIYF
. | TRBV6-5 | 13 | CASSPGDDYGYTF
. | TRBV28 | 14 | CASSLDPRGSGYTF
TRBD1 | TRBV10-3 | 14 | CAMGGTGEVTEAFF
. | TRBV11-3 | 13 | CASSSSRNTEAFF
. | TRBV29-1 | 10 | CSVEEGAQYF
. | TRBV10-3 | 14 | CAISEDRQPYEQYF
TRBD1 | TRBV29-1 | 14 | CSVLRQGSDTEAFF
TRBD1 | TRBV7-3 | 13 | CASSHRTGDGYTF
TRBD1 | TRBV4-2 | 14 | CASSQGTGNYEQYF
. | TRBV19 | 14 | CASDNPPSGNTIYF
TRBD2 | TRBV10-1 | 16 | CASSQAVGLAVNEQFF
. | TRBV7-8 | 15 | CASSLRQGINSPLHF
TRBD1 | TRBV19 | 14 | CASSPGTGVYGYTF
. | TRBV7-9 | 13 | CASKQGPSYEQYF
. | TRBV7-8 | 15 | CASSPGRFSTDTQYF
. | TRBV5-1 | 12 | CASTIPGQEAFF
. | TRBV7-2 | 14 | CASSPSRLPGELFF
. | TRBV7-8 | 18 | CASSLRGSSSFLSYEQYF
TRBD1 | TRBV6-2/TRBV6-3 | 20 | CASSYPEGTGTVRRGTEAFF
. | TRBV27 | 13 | CASSFEVGQPQHF
TRBD1 | TRBV19 | 15 | CASSTTGGTDQPQHF
. | TRBV7-2 | 15 | CASSQGATRNQPQHF
TRBD1 | TRBV12-3/TRBV12-4 | 12 | CAIGQGNQPQHF
. | TRBV27 | 13 | CASSLVGGTEAFF
TRBD2 | TRBV5-1 | 14 | CASSPGLRKDEQFF
TRBD1 | TRBV3-1/TRBV3-2 | 14 | CASSLLTGGNGYTF
. | TRBV9 | 15 | CASSVAVSGDTEAFF